This TCR beta chain was sequenced for a study of blood T cell repertoires in COVID-19. Overall study: From the United States, Italy and Spain came samples of acute and convalescent COVID-19.

The V and J ends lost 3 bases and 3 bases respectively, with 12 bases between them. CDR3 length: 15 residues. CDR1 and CDR2 from the germline V gene are KGHSH and LQKENI. Measured with immunoSEQ multiplex PCR; TCRdb has only the in-frame clones, and not every one. This repertoire shows fewer than 200,000 clones, around four fifths found once; its top ten account for roughly 8.1%. Seattle's cohort entered during active infection and was followed longitudinally. The specimen was peripheral blood. V is TRBV18 and J is TRBJ1-3; D not certain. This TCR was sampled from a woman older than 75 with COVID-19, enrolled during active disease. The chain's CDR3 is CASSPPMGSGNTIYF. The DNA for the CDR3 is TGTGCCAGCTCACCTCCTATGGGGAGTGGAAACACCATATATTTT. Looking up the rest from reference TRBV18 and TRBJ1-3 gives the full variable domain: NAGVMQNPRHLVRRRGQEARLRCSPMKGHSHVYWYRQLPEEGLKFMVYLQKENIIDESGMPKERFSAEFPKEGPSILRIQQVVRGDSAAYFCASSPPMGSGNTIYFGEGSWLTVV.